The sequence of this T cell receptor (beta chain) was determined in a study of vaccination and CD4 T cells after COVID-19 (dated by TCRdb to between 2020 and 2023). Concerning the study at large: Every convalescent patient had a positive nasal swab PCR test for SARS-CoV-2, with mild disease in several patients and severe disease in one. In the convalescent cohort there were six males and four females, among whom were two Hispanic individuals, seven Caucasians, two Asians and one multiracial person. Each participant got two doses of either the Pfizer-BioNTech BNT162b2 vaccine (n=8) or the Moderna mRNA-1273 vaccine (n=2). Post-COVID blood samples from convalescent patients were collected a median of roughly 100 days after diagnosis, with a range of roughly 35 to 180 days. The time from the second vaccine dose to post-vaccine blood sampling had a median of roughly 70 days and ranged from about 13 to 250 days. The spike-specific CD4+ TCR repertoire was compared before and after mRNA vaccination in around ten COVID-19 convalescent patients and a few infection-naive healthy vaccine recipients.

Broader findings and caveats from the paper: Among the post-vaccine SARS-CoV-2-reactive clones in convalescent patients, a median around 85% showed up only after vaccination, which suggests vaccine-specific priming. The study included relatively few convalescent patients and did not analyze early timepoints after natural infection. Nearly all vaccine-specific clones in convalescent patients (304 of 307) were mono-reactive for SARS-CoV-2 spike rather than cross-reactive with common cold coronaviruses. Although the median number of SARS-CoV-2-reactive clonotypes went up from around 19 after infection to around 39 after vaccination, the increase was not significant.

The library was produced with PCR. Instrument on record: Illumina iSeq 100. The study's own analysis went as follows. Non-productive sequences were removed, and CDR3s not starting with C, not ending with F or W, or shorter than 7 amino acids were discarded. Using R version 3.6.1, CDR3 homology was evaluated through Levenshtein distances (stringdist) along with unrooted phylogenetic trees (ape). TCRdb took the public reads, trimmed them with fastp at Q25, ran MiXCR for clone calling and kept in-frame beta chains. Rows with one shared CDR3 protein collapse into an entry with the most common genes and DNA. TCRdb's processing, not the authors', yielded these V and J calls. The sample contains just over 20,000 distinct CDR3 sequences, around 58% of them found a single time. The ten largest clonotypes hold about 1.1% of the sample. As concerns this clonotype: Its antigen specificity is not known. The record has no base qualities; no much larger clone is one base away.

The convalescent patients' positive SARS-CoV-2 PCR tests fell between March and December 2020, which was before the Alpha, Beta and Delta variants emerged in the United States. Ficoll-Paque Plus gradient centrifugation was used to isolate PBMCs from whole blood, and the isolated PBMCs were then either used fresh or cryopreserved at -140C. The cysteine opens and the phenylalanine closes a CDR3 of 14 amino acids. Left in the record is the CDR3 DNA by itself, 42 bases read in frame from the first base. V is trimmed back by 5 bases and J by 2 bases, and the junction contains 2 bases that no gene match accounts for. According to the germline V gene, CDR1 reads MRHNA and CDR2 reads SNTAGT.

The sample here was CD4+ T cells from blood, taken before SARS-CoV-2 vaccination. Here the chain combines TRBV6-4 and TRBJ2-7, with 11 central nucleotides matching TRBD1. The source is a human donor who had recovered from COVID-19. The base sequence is TGTGCCAGCAGTCGGGACAGGGGGGCCTACGAGCAGTACTTC. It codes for CASSRDRGAYEQYF.